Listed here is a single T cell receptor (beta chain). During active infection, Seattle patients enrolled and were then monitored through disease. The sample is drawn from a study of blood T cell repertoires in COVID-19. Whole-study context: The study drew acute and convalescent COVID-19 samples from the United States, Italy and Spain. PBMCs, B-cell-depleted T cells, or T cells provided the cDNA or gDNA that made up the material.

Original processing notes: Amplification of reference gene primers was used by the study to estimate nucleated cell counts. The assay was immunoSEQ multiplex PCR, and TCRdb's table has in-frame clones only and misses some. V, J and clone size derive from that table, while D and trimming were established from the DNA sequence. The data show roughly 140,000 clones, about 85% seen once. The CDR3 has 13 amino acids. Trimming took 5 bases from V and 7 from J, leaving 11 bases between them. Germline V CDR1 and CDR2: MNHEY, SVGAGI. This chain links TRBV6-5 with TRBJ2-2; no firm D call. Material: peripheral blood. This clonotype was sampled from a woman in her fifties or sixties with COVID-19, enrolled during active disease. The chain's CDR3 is CASSISLVGELFF. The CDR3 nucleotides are TGTGCCAGCAGTATTAGCTTGGTCGGGGAGCTGTTTTTT.